This passage covers 13 T cell receptor beta chains from one sample sequenced in a study of spatial heterogeneity in lung cancer. TCRdb ran MiXCR on the 5' RACE reads and lists one entry per CDR3 protein. The table has 4,000 to 5,000 distinct CDR3 sequences, 20% to 25% seen once. Stated time point: sample taken at primary tumor resection. Researchers sequenced whole RNA taken from tumor, nontumor lung or frozen PBMC without sorting. Here the sequenced sample was PBMCs, taken at surgery. The receptors were sampled from a female donor with early-stage non-small cell lung cancer.

Concerning this clonotype: This beta chain is a stray sequence in a library constructed for alpha chains; its clone size is not meaningful. V usage is TRBV29-1 and J usage is TRBJ1-1; TRBD1 is a possible D gene (6 bases). Trimming removed 7 bases from V and 4 bases from J, with 16 bases in between. The germline gives CDR1 SQVTM, CDR2 ANQGSEA. This CDR3 is built from 13 residues. CDR3: CSAQGREGTEAFF. The CDR3 nucleotides are TGCAGCGCACAGGGCAGGGAGGGCACTGAAGCTTTCTTT.

Details on this clonotype: This beta chain slipped into a library made for alpha chains as a stray read, so its size is not meaningful. This chain joins TRBV29-1 and TRBJ2-7, with D tentatively TRBD2 (6 bases). V was pared by 6 bases and J by 7 bases, with 19 bases between. This CDR3 comprises 13 residues. Germline values: CDR1 SQVTM, CDR2 ANQGSEA. The chain's CDR3 is CSVTRSEGGEQYF. The CDR3 region has the DNA TGCAGCGTAACCCGGTCGGAGGGCGGGGAGCAGTACTTC.

Turning to this clonotype: This may come from a read error, since a much larger clone is one base off. Without the conserved terminal phenylalanine or tryptophan, this CDR3 likely stems from a read error. Since it is a stray read in a library aimed at alpha chains, this beta chain has a size that is not meaningful. This chain links TRBV6-6 with TRBJ2-1, with D perhaps TRBD1 (6 bases). The CDR3 loop spans 16 amino acids. CDR1 MNHNY and CDR2 SVGAGI come from the germline V gene (reference sequence). V was cut by 6 bases and J by 7 bases, with 22 bases left in between. Here the CDR3 DNA reads TGTGCCAGCAGGCCCGACTGGGGACAAGGACCAAATGAGCAGTTCCTC. Encoded protein: CASRPDWGQGPNEQFL.

This clonotype came up a few times. Since the library was made to target alpha chains, this beta chain is a stray read and its abundance is not meaningful. The CDR3 protein is CASSESGTSGATDTQYF. The CDR3 nucleotides read TGTGCCAGCAGTGAAAGTGGGACTAGCGGGGCCACAGATACGCAGTATTTT. The V call is TRBV6-1, the J call TRBJ2-3, with 13 bases matching TRBD2. From germline, CDR1 is MNHNS and CDR2 SASEGT. The CDR3 runs 17 residues. V shed 2 bases and J 2 bases; nucleotides not matched to a gene: 4.

This clonotype was detected a few times. This beta chain was picked up by a library intended for alpha chains and is off target, so its count carries little meaning. The rearrangement joins TRBV28 to TRBJ2-3; 7 bases map to TRBD2. Germline CDR1 reads MDHEN; CDR2 reads SYDVKM. V shed 5 bases and J 2 bases; nucleotides not matched to a gene: 10. CDR3 length equals 16 residues. CDR3 DNA: TGTGCCAGCAGTCCCCCGCGGGAGTCTTCCACAGATACGCAGTATTTT. It specifies CASSPPRESSTDTQYF.

Points on this clonotype: As an off-target read in a library built for alpha chains, this beta chain has a frequency of little significance. The CDR3: CSAREFIGGTQYF. DNA of the CDR3: TGCAGTGCTAGAGAGTTCATCGGGGGGACGCAGTATTTT. V and J are TRBV20-1 and TRBJ2-3; 7 bases map to TRBD2. This CDR3 comprises 13 residues. V shed 0 bases, J shed 9 bases, and the junction held 6 bases outside the gene matches. Per germline, CDR1 DFQATT and CDR2 SNEGSKA (reference sequence).

A few counts support this clonotype. This beta chain came through as a stray read in a library set up for alpha chains, and its size says little. This chain links TRBV7-9 with TRBJ2-2; D not resolved. V was clipped by 5 bases and J by 0 bases, with 13 bases between them. Germline CDR1 and CDR2: SEHNR and FQNEAQ (reference sequence). This CDR3 contains 16 residues. The CDR3 nucleotides are TGTGCCAGCAGCCTAGTTTCCGGCGCGAACACCGGGGAGCTGTTTTTT. This gives the protein CASSLVSGANTGELFF.

This clonotype was counted between two and nine times. The library was prepared for alpha chains; this beta chain is a stray read, so its frequency means little. This chain connects TRBV11-2 to TRBJ2-7; D ambiguous. The CDR3 spans 14 residues. V lost 5 bases to trimming and J lost 2 bases, with 13 bases between them. Germline V CDR1 and CDR2: SGHAT, FQNNGV. CDR3 amino acids: CASSPSVVTYEQYF. CDR3 nucleotides: TGTGCCAGCAGCCCGTCGGTGGTGACCTACGAGCAGTACTTC. Filled out from reference TRBV11-2 and TRBJ2-7, the complete variable domain reads EAGVAQSPRYKIIEKRQSVAFWCNPISGHATLYWYQQILGQGPKLLIQFQNNGVVDDSQLPKDRFSAERLKGVDSTLKIQPAKLEDSAVYLCASSPSVVTYEQYFGPGTRLTVT.

Comment on this clonotype: The library was built for alpha chains, so this beta chain is an off-target read and its size means little. The V gene is TRBV27, the J gene TRBJ2-7; TRBD2 aligns across 11 bases. The CDR3 extends over 14 amino acids. The V gene's germline CDR1 is MNHEY and CDR2 SMNVEV (reference sequence). With 5 bases clipped from V and 4 bases from J, the junction kept 4 bases outside the gene matches. CDR3 bases: TGTGCCAGCAGTGCACTAGCGGGAGTTTACGAGCAGTACTTC. Its translation is CASSALAGVYEQYF.

This clonotype was seen only a few times. The library was prepared for alpha chains; this beta chain is a stray read, so its frequency means little. The V gene is TRBV5-5, the J gene TRBJ2-3; D is perhaps TRBD2 (6 bases). The CDR3 sequence is 15 residues long. Germline CDR1 and CDR2: SGHKS and YYEKEE (reference sequence). The V and J ends lost 4 bases and 1 base respectively, with 13 bases between them. The CDR3 nucleotides are TGTGCCAGCAGCCCCCTCGGGAGCCGCACAGATACGCAGTATTTT. Translated: CASSPLGSRTDTQYF.

In its sample, this clonotype was seen a few times. This beta chain was picked up by a library intended for alpha chains and is off target, so its count carries little meaning. The rearrangement links TRBV20-1 to TRBJ2-1, with D perhaps being TRBD1 or TRBD2 (5 bases each). Trimming removed 1 base from V and 6 bases from J, with 13 bases in between. The CDR3 extends over 14 amino acids. Germline V lookup: CDR1 DFQATT, CDR2 SNEGSKA (reference sequence). CDR3 amino acids: CSARVGVRGNEQFF. CDR3 sequence (DNA): TGCAGTGCTAGAGTCGGGGTGAGGGGCAATGAGCAGTTCTTC.

This clonotype rates as medium-sized (0.01 to 0.1%). Since it is a stray read in a library aimed at alpha chains, this beta chain has a size that is not meaningful. The CDR3 DNA reads TGTGCCAGCAGCTTCAGTCGGGCCCGCGAACCCCCGTTCTTC. Translated: CASSFSRAREPPFF. This sequence joins TRBV7-2 and TRBJ2-1, with D unclear. Germline lookup yields CDR1 SGHTA and CDR2 FQGNSA. V dropped 3 bases and J dropped 15 bases, with 21 bases sitting between them. This CDR3 is 14 amino acids long.

As regards this clonotype: Since the library was made to target alpha chains, this beta chain is a stray read and its abundance is not meaningful. The chain combines TRBV6-2 or TRBV6-3 with TRBJ2-7, with TRBD1 matching 7 bases. Germline lookup yields CDR1 MNHEY and CDR2 SVGEGT. The CDR3 is 13 amino acids. Germline trimming cut 5 bases from V and 5 bases from J; bases unmatched to any gene: 6. In DNA, the CDR3 is TGTGCCAGCAGTCCCTACAGGGGTAACGAGCAGTACTTC. Translation: CASSPYRGNEQYF.